These T cell receptor beta chains were read from a single sample in a study of cytomegalovirus exposure and HLA in healthy donors. Using immunoSEQ multiplex PCR, the repertoire was profiled, and TCRdb retains in-frame clones only, with some absent. The table shows tens of thousands of clones, with 60% to 70% occurring only once. Source material: PBMCs. These receptors came from a man in his forties or fifties in good health and CMV-seropositive. Each CDR3 is given with its conserved first and last residue. Each record gives: V gene, CDR3 protein.

TRBV5-6	CASSLAQFSSGANVLTF
TRBV7-3	CASSPGQSETQYF
TRBV6-1	CASSEGSGGYEQYF
TRBV27	CASRSILAGDSGELFF
TRBV5-1	CASSLVGQGLTDTQYF
TRBV10-3	CATQGSGNTIYF
TRBV28	CASSLGGRANYGYTF
TRBV6-7	CASSYPLKQYF
TRBV27	CASSHPGATEAFF
TRBV11-3	CASSLQGSLPGELFF
TRBV9	CASSFSGGRTDTQYF
TRBV19	CASRPQGGTEAFF
TRBV7-9	CASSRTGYEQYF
TRBV27	CASSPGGWVTEAFF
TRBV7-8	CASSRDTDGYTF
TRBV18	CASSLSSGGSYNEQFF
TRBV9	CASSAARGEQYF
TRBV4-1	CASSQDRGTVNYGYTF
TRBV5-1	CASSVGSGFYEQYF
TRBV5-1	CASSQLAGGVGEQFF